This TCR beta chain was observed in a study of blood T cell repertoires in COVID-19. At the level of the study: From the United States, Italy and Spain came samples of acute and convalescent COVID-19.

Original handling: Reference gene primer amplification in the assay estimated nucleated cell counts. Clones were sequenced by immunoSEQ multiplex PCR, and TCRdb holds only the in-frame ones, with some missing. That table gives V, J and clone size, and the DNA gave D and trimming. This table has 100,000 to 140,000 clones, 80% to 85% appearing once. V trimming: 5 bases; J trimming: 6 bases; junction bases outside the gene matches: 3. This CDR3 is 14 amino acids long. Germline V CDR1 and CDR2: SGHTA, FQGTGA. V is TRBV7-3 and J is TRBJ2-2; the match to TRBD1 covers 10 bases. The sequencing sample was made of peripheral blood. This sequence originates from a human donor in a cohort sampled during active COVID-19. The CDR3 reads CASSPGTGAGELFF. In DNA form, the CDR3 reads TGTGCCAGCAGCCCGGGGACAGGGGCCGGGGAGCTGTTTTTT.